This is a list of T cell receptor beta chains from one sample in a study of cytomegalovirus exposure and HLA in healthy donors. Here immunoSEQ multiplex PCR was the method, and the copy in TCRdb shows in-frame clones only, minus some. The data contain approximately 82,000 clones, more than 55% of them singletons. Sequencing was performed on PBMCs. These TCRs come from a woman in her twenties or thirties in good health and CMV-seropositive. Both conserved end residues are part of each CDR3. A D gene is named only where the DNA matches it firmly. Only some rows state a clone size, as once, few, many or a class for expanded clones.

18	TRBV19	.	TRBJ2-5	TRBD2	TGTGCCAGTAGTACAGGACTAGCGTCTGCCCCATACCAAGAGACCCAGTACTTC	CASSTGLASAPYQETQYF
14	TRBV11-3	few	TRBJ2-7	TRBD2	TGTGCCAGCAGCCTTAGCGGGGGGGCTCGTGAGCAGTACTTC	CASSLSGGAREQYF
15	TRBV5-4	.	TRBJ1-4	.	TGTGCCAGCAGCTTCGGGGGGGCAGCTAATGAAAAACTGTTTTTT	CASSFGGAANEKLFF
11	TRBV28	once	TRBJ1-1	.	TGTGCCGTTCACTTGAACACTGAAGCTTTCTTT	CAVHLNTEAFF
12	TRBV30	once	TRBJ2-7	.	TGTGCCTGGAGTTACTACTCCTACGAGCAGTACTTC	CAWSYYSYEQYF
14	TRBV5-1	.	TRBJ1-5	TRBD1	TGCGCCAGCAGCTTGAGGACAGGGGATCAGCCCCAGCATTTT	CASSLRTGDQPQHF
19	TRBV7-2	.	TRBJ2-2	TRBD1	TGTGCCAGCAGCGCTACAGGGGGCGTTAGTCGACTGAACACCGGGGAGCTGTTTTTT	CASSATGGVSRLNTGELFF
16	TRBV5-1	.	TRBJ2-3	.	TGCGCCAGCAGCAATACAGGGTCGAGGAGCACAGATACGCAGTATTTT	CASSNTGSRSTDTQYF
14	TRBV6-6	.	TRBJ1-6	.	TGTGCCAGCAGTTACTCCACAGGGTATTCACCCCTCCACTTT	CASSYSTGYSPLHF
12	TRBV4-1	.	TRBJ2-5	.	TGCGCCAGCAGCATCCAGGATGGGACCCAGTACTTC	CASSIQDGTQYF
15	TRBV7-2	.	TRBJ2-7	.	TGTGCCAGCAGCCTGGGGGGGACAGGCGTGACCGAGCAGTACTTC	CASSLGGTGVTEQYF
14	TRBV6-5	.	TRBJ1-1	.	TGTGCCAGCAGTTTATATACAGGGTACACTGAAGCTTTCTTT	CASSLYTGYTEAFF
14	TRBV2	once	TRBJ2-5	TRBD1	TGTGCCAGCTGGAGGACAGGCATAAAAGAGACCCAGTACTTC	CASWRTGIKETQYF
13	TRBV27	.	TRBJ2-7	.	TGTGCCAGCAGTTCCGGGAGCTCCTACGAGCAGTACTTC	CASSSGSSYEQYF
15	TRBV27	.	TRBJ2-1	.	TGTGCCAGCAGTGAAGCGGTTCCGACCTACAATGAGCAGTTCTTC	CASSEAVPTYNEQFF
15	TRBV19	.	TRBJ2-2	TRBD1	TGTGCCAGTAGAACGGGGGACAGGGTTGCCGGGGAGCTGTTTTTT	CASRTGDRVAGELFF
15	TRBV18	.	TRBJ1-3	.	TGTGCCAGCTCACCCCTGAGGACAGATGGAAACACCATATATTTT	CASSPLRTDGNTIYF
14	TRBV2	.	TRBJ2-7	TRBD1	TGTGCCAGCAGGGATCAGGGGGCGCTATACGAGCAGTACTTC	CASRDQGALYEQYF
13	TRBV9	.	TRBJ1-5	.	TGTGCCAGCAGCGTCCATAGCAATCAGCCCCAGCATTTT	CASSVHSNQPQHF
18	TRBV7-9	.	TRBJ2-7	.	TGTTCCAGCAGCTCCACTGCGGGGTTCGGTAGATTTTCCTACGAGCAGTACTTC	CSSSSTAGFGRFSYEQYF
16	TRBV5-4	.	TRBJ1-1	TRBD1	TGTGCCAGCAGCCGAACCCGGGGACAGGGGGACTCTGAAGCTTTCTTT	CASSRTRGQGDSEAFF
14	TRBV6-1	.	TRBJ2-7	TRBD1	TGTGCCAGCAGTGAAGGGACAGGGGGCTACGAGCAGTACTTC	CASSEGTGGYEQYF
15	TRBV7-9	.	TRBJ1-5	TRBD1	TGTGCCAGCAGCGATGGGACAGTCTACAATCAGCCCCAGCATTTT	CASSDGTVYNQPQHF
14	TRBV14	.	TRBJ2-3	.	TGTGCCAGCAGCCAAGTTTCCCAGGCTGTCAGGCAGTATTTT	CASSQVSQAVRQYF
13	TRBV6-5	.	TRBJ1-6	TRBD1	TGTGCCAGCAGTACGACAGGGAATTCACCCCTCCACTTT	CASSTTGNSPLHF
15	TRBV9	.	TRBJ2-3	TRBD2	TGTGCCAGCAGCGTAGAGACTAGCGGGGGGAATACGCAGTATTTT	CASSVETSGGNTQYF
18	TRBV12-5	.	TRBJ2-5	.	TGTGCTAGTGGTTTGGTCCCCGATGGGACAACCCTTCAAGAGACCCAGTACTTC	CASGLVPDGTTLQETQYF
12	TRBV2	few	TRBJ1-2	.	TGTGCCAGCAGTGTCAGGGATTATGGCTACACCTTC	CASSVRDYGYTF
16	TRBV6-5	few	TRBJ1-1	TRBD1	TGTGCCAGCAGTTTACCCACATTGGACAGGGGAACTGAAGCTTTCTTT	CASSLPTLDRGTEAFF
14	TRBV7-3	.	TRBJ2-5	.	TGTGCCAGCAGCACGTCCGGGGGTAGGGAGACCCAGTACTTC	CASSTSGGRETQYF
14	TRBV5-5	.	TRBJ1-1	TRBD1	TGTGCCAGCAGCTTGACAGGGGACCTAATCCCAGCTTTCTTT	CASSLTGDLIPAFF
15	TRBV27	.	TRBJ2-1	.	TGTGCCAGCAGTTTATCGAAGGGGGGGGCCTGTGAGCAGTTCTTC	CASSLSKGGACEQFF
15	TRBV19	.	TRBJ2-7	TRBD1	TGTGCCAGTAGTAACCGGGACAGGGAATCTTACGAGCAGTACTTC	CASSNRDRESYEQYF
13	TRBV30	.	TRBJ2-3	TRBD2	TGTGCCTGGACTAGCGGGGGAACAGATACGCAGTATTTT	CAWTSGGTDTQYF
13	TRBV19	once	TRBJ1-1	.	TGTGCCAGTGGGAGACTGATGAACACTGAAGCTTTCTTT	CASGRLMNTEAFF
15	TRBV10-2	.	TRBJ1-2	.	TGCGCCAGCAGTGAGTCCCTAGCCGGATACTATGGCTACACCTTC	CASSESLAGYYGYTF
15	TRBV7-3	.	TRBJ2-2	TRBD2	TGTGCCAGCAGCTTACGGGGGGAAAACACCGGGGAGCTGTTTTTT	CASSLRGENTGELFF
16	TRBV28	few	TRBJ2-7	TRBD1	TGTGCCAGCAGTACTTCTACAGGGGCCATCCGACGGGAGCAGTACTTC	CASSTSTGAIRREQYF
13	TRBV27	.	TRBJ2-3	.	TGTGCCAGCAGTTTATACTACACAGATACGCAGTATTTT	CASSLYYTDTQYF
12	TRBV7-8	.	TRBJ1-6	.	TGTGCCAGCAGCTACCGAGGGTCACCCCTCCACTTT	CASSYRGSPLHF
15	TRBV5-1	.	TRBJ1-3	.	TGCGCCAGCAGCTCCCCCGAGGGCGATGGAAACACCATATATTTT	CASSSPEGDGNTIYF
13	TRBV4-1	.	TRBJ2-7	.	TGCGCCAGCAGCGACACACTAGATTACGAGCAGTACTTC	CASSDTLDYEQYF
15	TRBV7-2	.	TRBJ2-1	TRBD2	TGTGCCAGCAGGTCGGACCCGGGGGGGTACAATGAGCAGTTCTTC	CASRSDPGGYNEQFF
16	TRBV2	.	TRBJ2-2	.	TGTGCCAGCAGGGGTCAGACAGGAACGGTCACCGGGGAGCTGTTTTTT	CASRGQTGTVTGELFF
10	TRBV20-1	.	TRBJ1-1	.	TGCAGTGCTAGAGGGACAGAAGCTTTCTTT	CSARGTEAFF
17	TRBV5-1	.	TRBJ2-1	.	TGCGCCAGCAGCTTGATACCGGGGTGGGAATCCTACAATGAGCAGTTCTTC	CASSLIPGWESYNEQFF
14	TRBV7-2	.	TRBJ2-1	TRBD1	TGTGCCAGCAGCCCTCGACAGGGGAGCGATGAGCAGTTCTTC	CASSPRQGSDEQFF
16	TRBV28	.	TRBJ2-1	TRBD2	TGTGCCAGCAGTACTATAGCGGGGGGTGATCCTTTTGAGCAGTTCTTC	CASSTIAGGDPFEQFF
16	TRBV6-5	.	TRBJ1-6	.	TGTGCCAGCAGTTACTCTAGGGCTTCGGGGAATTCACCCCTCCACTTT	CASSYSRASGNSPLHF
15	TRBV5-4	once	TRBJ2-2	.	TGTGCCAGCAGCTTGGCTGGCCCCAACACCGGGGAGCTGTTTTTT	CASSLAGPNTGELFF
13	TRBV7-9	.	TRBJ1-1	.	TGTGCCAGCAGCCCCACTAGTCGGACTGAAGCTTTCTTT	CASSPTSRTEAFF